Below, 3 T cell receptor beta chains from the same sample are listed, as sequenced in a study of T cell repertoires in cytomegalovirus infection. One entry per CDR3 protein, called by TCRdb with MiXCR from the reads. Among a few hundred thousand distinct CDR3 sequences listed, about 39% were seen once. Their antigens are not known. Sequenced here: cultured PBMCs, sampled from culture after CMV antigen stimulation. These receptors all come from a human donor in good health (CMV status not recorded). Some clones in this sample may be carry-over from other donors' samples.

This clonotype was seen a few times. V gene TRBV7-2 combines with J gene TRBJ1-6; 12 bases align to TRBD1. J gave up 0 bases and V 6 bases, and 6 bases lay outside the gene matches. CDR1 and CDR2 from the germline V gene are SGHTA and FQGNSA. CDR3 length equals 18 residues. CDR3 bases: TGTGCCAGCAGATGGGACAGGGGGCAGAGCTCCTATAATTCACCCCTCCACTTT. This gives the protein CASRWDRGQSSYNSPLHF. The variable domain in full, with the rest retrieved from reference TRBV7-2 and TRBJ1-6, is GAGVSQSPSNKVTEKGKDVELRCDPISGHTALYWYRQSLGQGLEFLIYFQGNSAPDKSGLPSDRFSAERTGGSVSTLTIQRTQQEDSAVYLCASRWDRGQSSYNSPLHFGNGTRLTVT.

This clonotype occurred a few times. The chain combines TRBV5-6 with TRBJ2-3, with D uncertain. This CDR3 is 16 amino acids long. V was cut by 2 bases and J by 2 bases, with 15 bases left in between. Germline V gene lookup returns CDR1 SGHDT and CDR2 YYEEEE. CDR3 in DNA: TGTGCCAGCAGCTTTCTTGGGGATACTGTCACAGATACGCAGTATTTT. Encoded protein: CASSFLGDTVTDTQYF.

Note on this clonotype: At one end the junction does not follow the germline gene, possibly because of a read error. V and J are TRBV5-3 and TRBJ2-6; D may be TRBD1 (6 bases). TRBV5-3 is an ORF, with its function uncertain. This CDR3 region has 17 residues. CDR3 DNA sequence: TGTGCCAGCAGCTTGTGGGGGCTTTCTTCTGGGGCCAACGTCCTGACTTTC. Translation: CASSLWGLSSGANVLTF.